This T cell receptor (beta chain) was obtained from a study of T cell changes during pregnancy in multiple sclerosis. Profiling relied on immunoSEQ multiplex PCR, and the TCRdb table lists in-frame clones only, not all of them. The data show about 100,000 clones, around 92% seen once. The CDR3 is made up of 15 amino acids. The germline CDR1 and CDR2 sequences are SGHAT and FQNNGV. Unmatched junction bases numbered 1, after V lost 1 base and J lost 4 bases. The clonotype was recovered from a female donor with multiple sclerosis, enrolled in a pregnancy study. This chain joins TRBV11-2 and TRBJ2-5, with 12 bases fitting TRBD2. Sequencing was performed on peripheral blood, taken after pregnancy. Here the CDR3 DNA reads TGTGCCAGCAGCTTAGGACTAGCGGGAGTAGAGACCCAGTACTTC. It encodes CASSLGLAGVETQYF.